The source of this T cell receptor (beta chain) is a study of T cell responses to AZD1222 COVID-19 vaccine. Study-level points and caveats: At 160-218 and 743-854, vaccine-associated CD4 TCRs were dominant, and they spanned spike.

Worth noting for this clone: What it binds is not known.

The germline V gene encodes CDR1 PRHDT and CDR2 FYEKMQ (reference sequence). This CDR3 comprises 15 residues. Trimming removed 2 bases from V and 0 bases from J, with 8 bases in between. This table comes from immunoSEQ multiplex PCR, and its TCRdb copy is limited to in-frame clones, with some not included. The sample consists of 160,000 or so clones, approximately 90% of them appearing once. The chain has TRBV13 and TRBJ2-1; D unclear. This TCR was sampled from an adult in good health. This sample comprised peripheral blood, obtained on day 0 of AZD1222 vaccination. The DNA for the CDR3 is TGTGCCAGCAGCTTATCCATAAGCTCCTACAATGAGCAGTTCTTC. Translated: CASSLSISSYNEQFF.